This T cell receptor beta chain derives from a study of PD-1 blockade in mismatch repair-deficient tumors. CDR1 and CDR2 (germline): SGHAT, FQNNGV. This CDR3 is 15 amino acids long. Trimming stripped 0 bases from V and 4 bases from J, with 10 bases between. Produced via immunoSEQ multiplex PCR; TCRdb's table is partial and in-frame only. Here the sample spans some 120,000 clones, 65% to 80% being singletons. Mismatch repair deficiency was confirmed in all patients, by PCR or immunohistochemistry. Specimen: peripheral blood, collected about 60 weeks after starting pembrolizumab. The chain couples TRBV11-2 to TRBJ1-3; D remains ambiguous. The TCR comes from an adult with mismatch repair-deficient cancer. The DNA of the CDR3 is TGTGCCAGCAGCTTAGAAAGTAGGGCCGGAAACACCATATATTTT. Translating gives CASSLESRAGNTIYF.